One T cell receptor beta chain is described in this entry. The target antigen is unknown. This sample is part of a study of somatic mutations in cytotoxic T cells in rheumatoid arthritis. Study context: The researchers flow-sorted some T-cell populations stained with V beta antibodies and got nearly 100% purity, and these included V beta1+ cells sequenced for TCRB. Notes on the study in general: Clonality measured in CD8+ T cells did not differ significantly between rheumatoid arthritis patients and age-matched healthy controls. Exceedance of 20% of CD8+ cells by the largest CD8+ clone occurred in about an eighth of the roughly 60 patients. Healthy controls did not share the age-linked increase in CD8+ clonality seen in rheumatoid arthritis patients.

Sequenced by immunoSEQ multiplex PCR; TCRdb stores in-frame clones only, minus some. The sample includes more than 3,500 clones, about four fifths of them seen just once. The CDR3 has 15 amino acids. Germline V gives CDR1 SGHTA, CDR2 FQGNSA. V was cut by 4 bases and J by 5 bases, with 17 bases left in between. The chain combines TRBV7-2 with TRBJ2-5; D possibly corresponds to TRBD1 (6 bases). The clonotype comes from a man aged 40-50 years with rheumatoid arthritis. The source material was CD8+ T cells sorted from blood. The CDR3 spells CASSSNRVSGETQYF. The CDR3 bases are TGTGCCAGCAGCTCGAACAGGGTTTCGGGGGAGACCCAGTACTTC.